The 7 T cell receptor beta chains below all came from one sample that was sequenced in a study of blood T cell repertoires in COVID-19. Generated by immunoSEQ multiplex PCR, the TCRdb table keeps only in-frame clones and is missing some. The repertoire holds some 70,000 clones, around 88% seen once, with 16% in the top ten. Sequenced material: peripheral blood. Receptor source: a man aged 35 to 55 with COVID-19, enrolled during active disease.

The V and J genes are TRBV13 and TRBJ2-7; TRBD1 agrees at 9 bases. CDR1 is PRHDT, CDR2 FYEKMQ, per germline (reference sequence). V shed 5 bases, J shed 3 bases, and the junction held 8 bases outside the gene matches. The CDR3 loop spans 15 amino acids. CDR3 sequence: CASSGRDRVDYEQYF. Written as DNA, the CDR3 is TGTGCCAGCAGCGGCCGGGACAGGGTGGACTACGAGCAGTACTTC.

This clone was detected only once. The CDR3 reads CSVNRGPAYGYTF. The DNA for the CDR3 is TGCAGCGTCAACAGGGGGCCAGCGTATGGCTACACCTTC. The chain recombines TRBV29-1 with TRBJ1-2; 9 positions agree with TRBD1. The CDR3 loop spans 13 amino acids. Germline V gene data show CDR1 as SQVTM and CDR2 as ANQGSEA. J gave up 5 bases and V 6 bases, and 7 bases lay outside the gene matches.

This chain links TRBV19 with TRBJ2-7; TRBD1 matches at 10 bases. The CDR3 contains 13 residues. V was pared by 7 bases and J by 5 bases, with 5 bases of the junction left unmatched. Germline-derived CDR1 and CDR2 are LNHDA and SQIVND (reference sequence). CDR3 coding DNA: TGTGCCAGTAAAAGACAGGGGGCTGACGAGCAGTACTTC. The encoded protein is CASKRQGADEQYF.

V is TRBV3-1 (or the pseudogene TRBV3-2) and J is TRBJ2-5; D might be TRBD2 (6 bases). V dropped 5 bases and J dropped 2 bases, with 18 bases sitting between them. The CDR3 contains 16 residues. CDR1 and CDR2 (germline): LGHDT, YNNKEL (reference sequence). CDR3 DNA: TGTGCCAGCAGCTCCGGTTCGGGGGAAAGTCAAGAGACCCAGTACTTC. Translation gives CASSSGSGESQETQYF.

This clone has a handful of counts. The rearrangement joins TRBV9 to TRBJ1-6; 8 bases are shared with TRBD1. Losses at the gene ends were 5 bases for V and 4 bases for J; bases not matched to a gene: 8. The CDR3 consists of 16 residues. The germline gives CDR1 SGDLS, CDR2 YYNGEE. CDR3 coding DNA: TGTGCCAGCAGAATCACGGGGGACAGGTATAATTCACCCCTCCACTTT. Its protein product is CASRITGDRYNSPLHF.

The chain employs TRBV10-1 and TRBJ2-1, with 7 bases aligning to TRBD2. Germline loops: CDR1 WNHNN, CDR2 SYGVQD (reference sequence). The junction had 12 bases not matched to a gene; V was cut back by 0 bases and J by 7 bases. This CDR3 is 17 amino acids long. CDR3 nucleotide sequence: TGCGCCAGCAGTGAGTCTGGGAGGGTGCGAATGTATAATGAGCAGTTCTTC. This gives the protein CASSESGRVRMYNEQFF.

This clone turned up a few times. This chain uses TRBV2 with TRBJ1-6, with a weak D call TRBD1 (5 bases). The V gene lost 11 bases and the J gene lost 4 bases, with 12 bases spanning the gap. In germline, CDR1 is SNHLY, CDR2 FYNNEI. The CDR3 contains 13 residues. The CDR3 sequence: CAARGGYNSPLHF. CDR3 nucleotide sequence: TGTGCCGCCCGTGGGGGGTATAATTCACCCCTCCACTTT.